The 10 T cell receptor beta chains below all came from one sample that was sequenced in a study of human T cells and chemical hapten exposure. The time point denotes: patch test 3, about 24 weeks after DPC sensitization. Noted treatment: therapeutic diphenylcyclopropenone sensitization with weekly scalp DPC. A single record per CDR3 protein comes from TCRdb applying MiXCR to the RACE reads. The table shows 95,000 to 150,000 distinct CDR3 sequences, with around 11% occurring only once. The material was whole blood, obtained in connection with sensitization to the hapten diphenylcyclopropenone (DPC). Every receptor here comes from a woman between 50 and 59 years old with alopecia areata. Some clones in this sample may be carry-over from other donors' samples.

The chain recombines TRBV10-3 with TRBJ1-2; D gene unclear. The CDR3 runs to 17 residues. The germline gives CDR1 ENHRY, CDR2 SYGVKD. The ends were cut back, 4 bases at V and 1 base at J, with 19 bases in the middle. The CDR3 spells CAISVERLGSYNYGYTF. The CDR3 coding sequence is TGTGCCATCAGTGTAGAGAGACTAGGATCTTATAACTATGGCTACACCTTC.

The genes are TRBV2 and TRBJ2-7, with D possibly TRBD1 on 6 matching bases. The germline V gene encodes CDR1 SNHLY and CDR2 FYNNEI. Deletions cut 8 bases from V and 5 bases from J, with 19 bases between. The CDR3 consists of 14 residues. DNA of the CDR3: TGTGCCAGCTCCTGGGGGCAGGGAACCGACGAGCAGTACTTC. It codes for CASSWGQGTDEQYF. Full variable domain (outside the CDR3, taken from reference TRBV2 and TRBJ2-7): EPEVTQTPSHQVTQMGQEVILRCVPISNHLYFYWYRQILGQKVEFLVSFYNNEISEKSEIFDDQFSVERPDGSNFTLKIRSTKLEDSAMYFCASSWGQGTDEQYFGPGTRLTVT.

The chain uses TRBV28 and TRBJ2-7; TRBD2 might be the D (5 bases). Per the germline V gene, CDR1 is MDHEN and CDR2 is SYDVKM. This CDR3 has 14 residues. Trimming cost V 7 bases and J 3 bases, with 16 bases left between them. DNA for the CDR3: TGTGCCAGCACCCCGGCGGGCTCTCGCTACGAGCAGTACTTC. Translation gives CASTPAGSRYEQYF.

This clonotype was observed a few times. This rearrangement joins TRBV4-1 to TRBJ2-7; the match to TRBD2 covers 14 bases. In germline, CDR1 is MGHRA, CDR2 YSYEKL. V lost 3 bases and J lost 4; bases outside the gene matches: 2. CDR3 length equals 15 residues. The CDR3 here is CASSQGTSGGYEQYF. CDR3 bases: TGCGCCAGCAGCCAGGGGACTAGCGGGGGATACGAGCAGTACTTC.

The CDR3, as DNA: TGCAGCGTTGAACTCGCAGGGAAATCTGGAAACACCATATATTTT. The encoded protein is CSVELAGKSGNTIYF. The J gene is TRBJ1-3, the V gene TRBV29-1; D might be TRBD1 (5 bases). Germline CDR1 reads SQVTM; CDR2 reads ANQGSEA. The CDR3 has 15 amino acids. Trimming cost V 2 bases and J 1 base, with 12 bases left between them.

The table lists this clonotype with many counts. This sequence joins TRBV4-1 and TRBJ2-3; D gene ambiguous. Per the germline V gene, CDR1 is MGHRA and CDR2 is YSYEKL. Trimming removed 0 bases from V and 2 bases from J, with 18 bases in between. The CDR3 runs to 18 residues. The CDR3 DNA follows: TGCGCCAGCAGCCAAGATCCGACGCTACAATTGGTCACAGATACGCAGTATTTT. It yields the protein CASSQDPTLQLVTDTQYF.

This clonotype came up a few times. This chain joins TRBV4-1 and TRBJ1-1, with D possibly matching TRBD1 (5 bases). Per the germline V gene, CDR1 is MGHRA and CDR2 is YSYEKL. V lost 1 base, J lost 7 bases, and 10 bases lay in between. The CDR3 has 13 residues. This chain's CDR3 is CASSQVPQGEAFF. The CDR3, as DNA: TGCGCCAGCAGCCAAGTCCCTCAGGGTGAAGCTTTCTTT.

This clonotype was counted at least ten times. CDR3: CASSSGGNEQYF. In DNA form, the CDR3 reads TGTGCCAGCAGCTCAGGGGGGAACGAGCAGTACTTC. This chain uses TRBV11-2 with TRBJ2-7; weak D call: TRBD1 (7 bases). The CDR3 consists of 12 residues. Trimming removed 4 bases from V and 5 bases from J, with 9 bases in between. Germline V gene data show CDR1 as SGHAT and CDR2 as FQNNGV. The full variable domain, with the rest looked up from reference TRBV11-2 and TRBJ2-7, is EAGVAQSPRYKIIEKRQSVAFWCNPISGHATLYWYQQILGQGPKLLIQFQNNGVVDDSQLPKDRFSAERLKGVDSTLKIQPAKLEDSAVYLCASSSGGNEQYFGPGTRLTVT.

The gene calls are TRBV7-6 and TRBJ2-5; 8 bases are a match to TRBD1. CDR3 size: 18 residues. Germline V lookup: CDR1 SGHVS, CDR2 FNYEAQ. The V and J ends lost 1 base and 4 bases, in that order; junction bases with no gene match: 14. The DNA for the CDR3 is TGTGCCAGCAGCTTAGGACTAAGTGACAGGGGTTTAGCAGAGACCCAGTACTTC. Translated: CASSLGLSDRGLAETQYF.

This clonotype was picked up one time. The chain has TRBV3-1 and TRBJ2-1, with 11 positions matching TRBD2. Germline V gene sequence: CDR1 LGHDT, CDR2 YNNKEL (reference sequence). The trim removed 0 bases at V and 10 bases at J, leaving 14 bases unmatched. CDR3 length: 18 residues. For the CDR3, the DNA is TGTGCCAGCAGCCAAGAAGCCGCCTTTAGCGGGAGGGTAGGGGAGCAGTTCTTC. It encodes CASSQEAAFSGRVGEQFF.